Included here is one T cell receptor beta chain sequence, with context. Its antigen is still unknown. This entry is derived from a study of cytomegalovirus exposure and HLA in healthy donors. In the study overall: Drawn from HLA-typed donors, 65 million to 100 million unique TCRs were held in an early data release.

Broader study findings: Investigators reported approximately 170 TCR beta chains as tied to cytomegalovirus. The HLA-A and HLA-B alleles of most subjects were reportedly predicted accurately from TCR beta sequences.

Per the germline V gene, CDR1 is SGHVS and CDR2 is FQNEAQ. The V and J ends lost 5 bases and 4 bases respectively, with 17 bases between them. The CDR3 is 15 amino acids. Vbeta (60) and Jbeta (13) primers were used in the PCR. The method was immunoSEQ multiplex PCR; TCRdb's version includes in-frame clones alone and lacks a portion of them. This sample's table reports 200,000 or so clones. The source of this sequence is a boy between 10 and 17 years old in good health and CMV-seronegative. The sequenced sample consisted of PBMCs. The V and J genes are TRBV7-8 and TRBJ2-5, with a weak D call TRBD1 (6 bases). The CDR3 region has the DNA TGTGCCAGCAGCACCCACAGGGAGCTACCAGAGACCCAGTACTTC. Translating it yields CASSTHRELPETQYF.